This entry describes one T cell receptor beta chain. One end of the junction fails to match germline, which may point to a read error. This CDR3 has 14 amino acids. From germline, CDR1 is SEHNR and CDR2 FQNEAQ (reference sequence). Per the original methods: Researchers report that nucleated cell counts were estimated from reference gene primer amplification. The data were produced by immunoSEQ multiplex PCR, yet TCRdb's version contains in-frame clones alone and is incomplete. V, J and clone size derive from that table, while D and trimming were established from the DNA sequence. This sample has about 180,000 clones, with about 88% found just once. This sample is drawn from a study of blood T cell repertoires in COVID-19. For the study at large: COVID-19 samples from acute and convalescent phases originated in the United States, Italy and Spain.

This TCR was sampled from a woman in her twenties or thirties with active or convalescent COVID-19. Sequencing input: peripheral blood. The rearrangement uses TRBV7-9 and TRBJ2-3, with D perhaps matching TRBD2 (5 bases). CDR3 in amino acids: CATSREIYTDTQYF. The DNA for the CDR3 is TGTGCCACCAGCCGGGAAATCTACACAGATACGCAGTATTTT.